This T cell receptor (beta chain) was found in a study of CD8+CD57+ T cells in acquired aplastic anemia. Germline V gene sequence: CDR1 SGDLS, CDR2 YYNGEE. This CDR3 spans 18 amino acids. Unmatched junction bases numbered 9, after V lost 0 bases and J lost 0 bases. Patients chosen for sequencing had shown CD8+CD57+ cell expansion by flow cytometry. TCR beta VDJ and CDR3 were profiled, and genomic DNA was the template. TCRdb re-called the reads with MiXCR, one entry per CDR3 protein. The sample lists about half a million distinct CDR3 sequences; around a third were seen once. Study-level points and caveats: Roughly 30 CD8+ CDR3 sequences occurred in both the patients and the controls.

On this clonotype itself: The antigen remains unidentified.

Material for sequencing was sorted CD4+, CD8+, or CD8+CD57+ T cells (not recorded which) from PBMCs. J is TRBJ2-1 and V is TRBV9; 7 bases line up with TRBD2. The source is a human donor with aplastic anemia. The CDR3 coding sequence is TGTGCCAGCAGCGTAGCTCCATCGGGAGGAGGCTCCTACAATGAGCAGTTCTTC. Its translation: CASSVAPSGGGSYNEQFF.